This T cell receptor (beta chain) was recovered during a study of OX40 agonist ivuxolimab in advanced cancers. For context, the study as a whole: Ivuxolimab, which targeted the costimulatory receptor OX40 (CD134), was an agonistic, fully human IgG2 monoclonal antibody. Intravenous ivuxolimab was administered to patients every 2 weeks at six dose levels: 0.01, 0.1, 0.3, 1.5, 3 and 10 mg/kg. Among the 52 dose-escalation patients, some 20 had hepatocellular carcinoma, approximately 15 melanoma, 9 renal cell carcinoma and 9 head and neck cancer. In the dose-escalation cohort, around four fifths of patients were male, and the mean age was around 65 years with a range of about 20 to 80. Patients were allowed to have had prior anti-PD-1, anti-PD-L1 or anti-CTLA-4 therapy, and roughly two fifths of the dose-escalation patients had been treated with checkpoint inhibitors. Three dose-escalation patients achieved partial responses, one with hepatocellular carcinoma and two with cutaneous melanoma. Peripheral TCRbeta sequencing aimed to test whether ivuxolimab altered TCR sequence diversity and caused clonal T-cell expansion. The paper covers the monotherapy dose-escalation part of the phase I ivuxolimab trial, which included N ≈ 50 patients.

Patients with autoimmune disease history or receiving systemic immunosuppression were excluded from the trial. In every dose cohort, peripheral blood was drawn for TCR sequencing at baseline, cycle 4 day 1, and cycle 7 day 1. The samples were drawn from a first-in-human, open-label, multicenter phase I dose-escalation trial of ivuxolimab. The trial enrolled adults with locally advanced or metastatic head and neck squamous cell, hepatocellular, melanoma or renal cell carcinoma. CD4+ and CD8+ T cells were sorted separately from peripheral blood before TCR sequencing. The investigation overall reported the following: After ivuxolimab, expanded clones were on average more numerous among CD8+ T cells than among CD4+ T cells. Low levels of normalized T-cell clonal expansion were also seen in some patients who did not respond. The antigen specificity of the clonally expanded peripheral T cells was not determined. Clonal expansion of both CD4+ and CD8+ blood T cells was observed from baseline to week 6 at doses 0.1 to 3.0 mg/kg. In partial responders in the 0.1-3.0 mg/kg groups, normalized peripheral clonal expansion was found to be among the lowest, especially among CD8+ T cells.

The germline V gene provides CDR1 MGHRA and CDR2 YSYEKL. The CDR3 numbers 17 residues from cysteine through phenylalanine. Only the CDR3 DNA is retained, 51 bases long and in frame from the first base. V trim: 1 base; J trim: 3 bases; unmatched bases: 8. Genomic DNA was extracted from sorted cells for sequencing of the TCRbeta CDR3 region. The immunoSEQ Assay was used for sequencing of TCRbeta CDR3 regions. The source is immuneACCESS, and TCRdb retained only in-frame sequences with V and J called. Part of the clones is not carried over; for the studies checked, unresolved V genes explain less than half of this, and the remainder is unexplained. Within this sample are approximately 27,000 clones, with more than 85% of them counted one time only. The ten largest clones capture roughly 15% of the sample. About this clone itself: The target of this receptor is not known. The sample holds no much larger clone one base away, and base qualities are not on file.

The chain is made from TRBV4-1 and TRBJ2-3; TRBD2 lines up with 9 middle nucleotides. Material: CD4+ or CD8+ T cells sorted from blood, obtained in a trial of the OX40 agonist ivuxolimab. The TCR originated in an adult with an advanced solid tumor such as melanoma, head and neck, liver or kidney cancer. The DNA sequence follows: TGCGCCAGCAGCCAAGGGGTAGCGGGAGAACTAACAGATACGCAGTATTTT. This gives the protein CASSQGVAGELTDTQYF.